The clone carrying this TCR beta chain has just one count. Its cognate antigen is unknown. This sample was taken from a study of shared clonotypes between healthy human individuals. Overall study results and limits: Among non-shared clonotypes, generation probabilities were lower than among those shared by all four donors.

The J segment lost 11 bases and the V segment lost 0 bases, leaving 15 bases of the junction unmatched. Germline assignment: CDR1 LGHNA and CDR2 YSLEER. The CDR3 length is 17 residues. This table comes from immunoSEQ multiplex PCR, and its TCRdb copy is limited to in-frame clones, with some not included. The repertoire has roughly 2.6 million clones, around 94% of them found once; the top ten carry over 0.12%. The chain has TRBV4-3 and TRBJ2-4; the match to TRBD1 covers 8 bases. Material for sequencing was naive CD4+ T cells sorted from blood. Regarding subset: CD45RA+ positively selected. The TCR was taken from a young man in good health. In DNA, the CDR3 is TGCGCCAGCAGCCAAGATCTTGAAGCCGGGACAGGACTCCTTCAGTACTTC. Its protein product is CASSQDLEAGTGLLQYF.